Below are 8 T cell receptor beta chains sequenced from a single sample in a study of early T cells in non-severe SARS-CoV-2 infection. TCRdb itself ran the 5' RACE reads through MiXCR, one entry per CDR3 protein. The sample includes around 44,000 distinct CDR3 sequences, 7.7% of them seen just once. The specimen sequenced was whole blood. The receptors come from an adult who was a healthcare worker with PCR-confirmed SARS-CoV-2 infection or an uninfected control (not recorded which).

This clonotype showed up just a few times. The chain carries TRBV5-4 and TRBJ2-2; D not certain. Germline V lookup: CDR1 SGHNT, CDR2 YYREEE (reference sequence). V was pared by 2 bases and J by 3 bases, with 5 bases between. CDR3 length: 13 amino acids. The CDR3 loop is CASSFSHTGELFF. The DNA of the CDR3 is TGTGCCAGCAGCTTCAGCCACACCGGGGAGCTGTTTTTT. The full variable domain, rest sourced from reference TRBV5-4 and TRBJ2-2, is ETGVTQSPTHLIKTRGQQVTLRCSSQSGHNTVSWYQQALGQGPQFIFQYYREEENGRGNFPPRFSGLQFPNYSSELNVNALELDDSALYLCASSFSHTGELFFGEGSRLTVL.

This clonotype was recorded many times. The V and J genes are TRBV20-1 and TRBJ1-6; 7 nucleotides agree with TRBD1. Per germline, CDR1 DFQATT and CDR2 SNEGSKA (reference sequence). Trimming at V came to 0 bases and at J to 1 base, leaving 6 bases not matched to a gene. This CDR3 has 17 amino acids. The CDR3 loop is CSARDPRQGSYNSPLHF. The DNA for the CDR3 is TGCAGTGCTAGAGATCCGAGACAGGGTTCCTATAATTCACCCCTCCACTTT.

This clonotype was seen ten or more times. The chain carries TRBV29-1 and TRBJ1-2, with D perhaps matching TRBD1 (5 bases). V was clipped by 3 bases and J by 2 bases, with 10 bases between them. The CDR3 is 13 amino acids. Germline V gene sequence: CDR1 SQVTM, CDR2 ANQGSEA. CDR3 nucleotide sequence: TGCAGCGTTGACGGGGGAACGAACTATGGCTACACCTTC. This encodes CSVDGGTNYGYTF.

This clonotype was observed many times. This chain uses TRBV30 with TRBJ1-1; the match to TRBD1 covers 8 bases. Germline assignment: CDR1 GTSNPN and CDR2 SVGIG (reference sequence). This CDR3 is 13 amino acids long. CDR3 DNA: TGTGCACGGACAGGGAGAGTGAACACTGAAGCTTTCTTT. It yields the protein CARTGRVNTEAFF.

This clonotype showed up many times. V is TRBV3-1 and J is TRBJ2-3; 7 nucleotides align to TRBD2. J gave up 4 bases and V 1 base, and 8 bases lay outside the gene matches. CDR1 and CDR2 (germline): LGHDT, YNNKEL (reference sequence). This CDR3 spans 16 amino acids. CDR3 amino acids: CASSQVTGGRADTQYF. The CDR3 DNA is TGTGCCAGCAGCCAAGTTACGGGGGGAAGGGCAGATACGCAGTATTTT.

This clonotype was seen a few times. This chain joins TRBV27 and TRBJ1-1; D ambiguous. The CDR3 has 13 amino acids. Germline lookup yields CDR1 MNHEY and CDR2 SMNVEV (reference sequence). Trimming stripped 2 bases from V and 5 bases from J, with 9 bases between. The CDR3: CASSLGVRTEAFF. For the CDR3, the DNA is TGTGCCAGCAGTTTAGGGGTAAGGACTGAAGCTTTCTTT.

This clonotype has just a few counts. The rearrangement links TRBV6-2 or TRBV6-3 to TRBJ1-5; D unclear. CDR1 and CDR2 (germline): MNHEY, SVGEGT. The V end was cut by 6 bases, the J end by 5 bases, with 17 bases between. CDR3 length equals 15 residues. In nucleotides, the CDR3 is TGTGCCAGCAGAGATCTGGGAGGGTACGATCAGCCCCAGCATTTT. This gives the protein CASRDLGGYDQPQHF.

This clonotype was picked up many times. The CDR3 spells CASAWGQETTNEKLFF. The CDR3 DNA reads TGTGCCAGCGCCTGGGGACAGGAAACTACTAATGAAAAACTGTTTTTT. V and J are TRBV21-1 and TRBJ1-4; the table names TRBD1, a call not compared with the DNA. TRBV21-1 is noted as a pseudogene. This CDR3 contains 16 residues.